This TCR beta chain appears in the sequencing data of a study of cytomegalovirus exposure and HLA in healthy donors. Study details: In a previous analysis, around 110 million unique TCR beta sequences were found from roughly 200 million T cells.

For this clone: Its cognate antigen is unknown.

The CDR3 length is 15 residues. V dropped 2 bases and J dropped 5 bases, with 12 bases sitting between them. Germline V CDR1 and CDR2: KGHSH, LQKENI. PCR used 60 Vbeta primers and 13 Jbeta primers. TCRdb's table, derived via immunoSEQ multiplex PCR, lists solely in-frame clones and lacks some. The sample shows around 150,000 clones, around 77% of them seen only once. Study-wide findings and caveats: It was about 150 TCR beta chains that were listed as cytomegalovirus-associated. Most sequenced TCRs were rare (though some public TCRs occurred in many donors).

The chain employs TRBV18 and TRBJ1-4; tentative D call: TRBD1 (6 bases). This receptor was obtained from a man aged 30 to 45 in good health. The sequenced sample consisted of PBMCs. The DNA for the CDR3 is TGTGCCAGCTCACCATCACTGCAGGGGAATGAAAAACTGTTTTTT. It codes for CASSPSLQGNEKLFF.